The following is a TCR beta chain sequence with its context. The antigen remains undetermined. The sample comes from a study of T cell responses to AZD1222 COVID-19 vaccine. General study results and limits: Clonal diversity was possibly underestimated; the donors were predominantly white British and more often female. Reportedly, close to half of spike-specific TCRs are directed against unmutated variant regions.

Combined were second doses at about 4 or about 12 weeks. The method was immunoSEQ multiplex PCR; TCRdb's version includes in-frame clones alone and lacks a portion of them. The sample carries about 130,000 clones, approximately 90% recorded once. The V segment lost 5 bases and the J segment 1 base; nucleotides outside the gene matches: 2. CDR3 length equals 15 residues. Germline lookup yields CDR1 SGHNT and CDR2 YENEEA. Sequences were derived from peripheral blood, sampled 28 days after the second AZD1222 dose. The V gene is TRBV11-3, the J gene TRBJ1-1; 12 bases line up with TRBD1. This receptor was obtained from an adult who received the AZD1222 COVID-19 vaccine. Written as DNA, the CDR3 is TGTGCCAGCAGCCCGGGACAGGGGGCGAACACTGAAGCTTTCTTT. Translation: CASSPGQGANTEAFF.